This TCR beta chain was identified in a study of cytomegalovirus exposure and HLA in healthy donors. Overall study findings and caveats: Altogether, 170 or so TCR beta chains were recorded as cytomegalovirus-associated.

Trimming removed 3 bases from V and 9 bases from J, with 8 bases in between. Germline-derived CDR1 and CDR2 are MDHEN and SYDVKM. The CDR3 is 12 amino acids. To note about this clone: As yet, its antigen is unknown.

The repertoire was sequenced with immunoSEQ multiplex PCR; TCRdb's copy has only in-frame clones and lacks some. The table shows some 110,000 clones, with about 93% occurring only once. The sequenced sample consisted of PBMCs. The V call is TRBV28, the J call TRBJ1-4; D gene unclear. The TCR comes from a woman aged 18 to 35 in good health and CMV-seronegative. The CDR3 loop reads CASSFGRQKLFF. CDR3 coding DNA: TGTGCCAGCAGTTTCGGGAGACAAAAACTGTTTTTT. The entire variable domain, with the rest obtained from reference TRBV28 and TRBJ1-4, is as follows: DVKVTQSSRYLVKRTGEKVFLECVQDMDHENMFWYRQDPGLGLRLIYFSYDVKMKEKGDIPEGYSVSREKKERFSLILESASTNQTSMYLCASSFGRQKLFFGSGTQLSVL.